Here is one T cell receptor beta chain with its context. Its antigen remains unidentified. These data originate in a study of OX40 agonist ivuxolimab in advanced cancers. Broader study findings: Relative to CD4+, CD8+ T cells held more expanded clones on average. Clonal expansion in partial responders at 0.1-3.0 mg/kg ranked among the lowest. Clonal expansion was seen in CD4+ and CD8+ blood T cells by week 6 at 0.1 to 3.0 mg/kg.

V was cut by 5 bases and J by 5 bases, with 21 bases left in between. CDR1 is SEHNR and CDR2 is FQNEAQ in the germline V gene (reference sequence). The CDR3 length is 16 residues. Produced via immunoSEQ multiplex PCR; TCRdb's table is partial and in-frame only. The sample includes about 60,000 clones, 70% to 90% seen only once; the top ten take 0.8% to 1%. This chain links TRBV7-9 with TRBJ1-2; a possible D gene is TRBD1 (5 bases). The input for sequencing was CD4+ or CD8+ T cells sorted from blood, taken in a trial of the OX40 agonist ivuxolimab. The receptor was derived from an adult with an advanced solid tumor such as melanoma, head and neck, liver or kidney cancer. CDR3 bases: TGTGCCAGCAGCGCCTTCAAGAGTGGGGGAACTTATGGCTACACCTTC. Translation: CASSAFKSGGTYGYTF. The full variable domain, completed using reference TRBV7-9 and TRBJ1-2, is DTGVSQNPRHKITKRGQNVTFRCDPISEHNRLYWYRQTLGQGPEFLTYFQNEAQLEKSRLLSDRFSAERPKGSFSTLEIQRTEQGDSAMYLCASSAFKSGGTYGYTFGSGTRLTVV.